This T cell receptor (beta chain) was sequenced during a study of blood T cell repertoires in COVID-19. The overall study: The origin of the acute and convalescent COVID-19 samples was the United States, Italy and Spain. In each case, the material was cDNA or gDNA derived from T cells, B-cell-depleted T cells, or PBMCs.

Under the authors' procedure: Reference gene primer amplification gave estimated nucleated cell counts. TCRdb's table, derived via immunoSEQ multiplex PCR, lists solely in-frame clones and lacks some. V and J calls and clone size are copied from that table; D and trimming were computed from the DNA. Of 100,000 or so clones listed, 85% to 95% are singletons. The V end lost 1 base, the J end lost 4 bases, and 16 bases lay between the germline ends. Germline assignment: CDR1 LGHDT and CDR2 YNNKEL (reference sequence). This CDR3 is 17 amino acids long. This clone was seen only a few times. The sequence was obtained from a woman in her forties or fifties in a cohort sampled during active COVID-19. V and J are TRBV3-1 (or the pseudogene TRBV3-2) and TRBJ2-2; possibly TRBD2 for D (7 bases). The sequenced sample consisted of peripheral blood. This CDR3 is CASSQAGLGGGTGELFF. The CDR3 DNA follows: TGTGCCAGCAGCCAAGCCGGCCTGGGAGGGGGCACCGGGGAGCTGTTTTTT.